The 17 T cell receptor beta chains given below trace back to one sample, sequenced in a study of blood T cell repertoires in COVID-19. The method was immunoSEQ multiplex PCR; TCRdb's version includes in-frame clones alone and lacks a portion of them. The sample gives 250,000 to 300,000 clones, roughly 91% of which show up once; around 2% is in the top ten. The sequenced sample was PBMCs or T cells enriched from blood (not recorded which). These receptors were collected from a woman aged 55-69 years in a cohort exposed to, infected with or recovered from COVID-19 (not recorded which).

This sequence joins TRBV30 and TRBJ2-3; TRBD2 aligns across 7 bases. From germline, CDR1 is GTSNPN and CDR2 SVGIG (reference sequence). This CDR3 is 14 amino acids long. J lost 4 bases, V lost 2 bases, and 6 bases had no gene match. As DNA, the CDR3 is TGTGCCTGGAGTTCGCGGGAGTGGGCAGATACGCAGTATTTT. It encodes CAWSSREWADTQYF.

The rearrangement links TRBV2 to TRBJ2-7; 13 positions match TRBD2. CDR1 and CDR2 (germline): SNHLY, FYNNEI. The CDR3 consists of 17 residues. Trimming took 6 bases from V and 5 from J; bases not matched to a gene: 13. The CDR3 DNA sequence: TGTGCCAGCAGAAAAGGACTAGCGGGAGAAGTTTTCCACGAGCAGTACTTC. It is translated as CASRKGLAGEVFHEQYF.

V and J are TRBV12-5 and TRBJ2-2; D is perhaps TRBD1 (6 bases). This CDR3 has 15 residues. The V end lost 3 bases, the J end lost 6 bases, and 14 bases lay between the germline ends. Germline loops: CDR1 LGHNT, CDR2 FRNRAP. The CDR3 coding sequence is TGTGCTAGTGGTTTAGGCCAGGGGTGGGCCGGGGAGCTGTTTTTT. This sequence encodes CASGLGQGWAGELFF.

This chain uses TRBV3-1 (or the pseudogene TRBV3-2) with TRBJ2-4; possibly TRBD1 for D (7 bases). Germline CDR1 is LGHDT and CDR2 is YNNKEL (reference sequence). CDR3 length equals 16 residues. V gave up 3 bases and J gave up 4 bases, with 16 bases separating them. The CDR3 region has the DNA TGTGCCAGCAGCCAGAGGGGCGGGACAGTGAAAAACATTCAGTACTTC. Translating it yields CASSQRGGTVKNIQYF.

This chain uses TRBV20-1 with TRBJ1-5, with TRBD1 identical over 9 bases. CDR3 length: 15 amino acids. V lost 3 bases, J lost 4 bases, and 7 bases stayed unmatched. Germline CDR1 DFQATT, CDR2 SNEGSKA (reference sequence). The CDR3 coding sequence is TGCAGTGCTAGTTGGGCGGACAGGGGAAATCAGCCCCAGCATTTT. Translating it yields CSASWADRGNQPQHF.

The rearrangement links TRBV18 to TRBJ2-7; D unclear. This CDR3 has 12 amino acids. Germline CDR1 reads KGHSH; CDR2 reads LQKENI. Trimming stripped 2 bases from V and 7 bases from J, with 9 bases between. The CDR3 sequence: CASSPVGREQYF. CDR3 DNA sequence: TGTGCCAGCTCACCAGTTGGCAGGGAGCAGTACTTC.

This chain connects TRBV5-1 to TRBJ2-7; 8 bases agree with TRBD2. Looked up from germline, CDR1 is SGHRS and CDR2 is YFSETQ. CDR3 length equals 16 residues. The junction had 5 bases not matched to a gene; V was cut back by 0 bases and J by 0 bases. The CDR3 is CASSLDGGGSSYEQYF. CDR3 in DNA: TGCGCCAGCAGCTTGGACGGCGGGGGGAGCTCCTACGAGCAGTACTTC.

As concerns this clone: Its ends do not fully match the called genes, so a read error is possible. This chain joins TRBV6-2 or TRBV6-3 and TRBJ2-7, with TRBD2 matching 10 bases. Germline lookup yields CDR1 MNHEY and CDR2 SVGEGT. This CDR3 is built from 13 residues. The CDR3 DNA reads TGTGCCAGCAGTTACTCGCTAGCGGGAGACCTCGTCTTC. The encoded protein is CASSYSLAGDLVF.

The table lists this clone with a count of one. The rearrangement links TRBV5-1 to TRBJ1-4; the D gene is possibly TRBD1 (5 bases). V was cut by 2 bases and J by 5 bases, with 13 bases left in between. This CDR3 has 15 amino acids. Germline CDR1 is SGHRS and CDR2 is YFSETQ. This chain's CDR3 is CASSFHQGGNEKLFF. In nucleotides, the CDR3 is TGCGCCAGCAGCTTCCACCAGGGAGGGAATGAAAAACTGTTTTTT.

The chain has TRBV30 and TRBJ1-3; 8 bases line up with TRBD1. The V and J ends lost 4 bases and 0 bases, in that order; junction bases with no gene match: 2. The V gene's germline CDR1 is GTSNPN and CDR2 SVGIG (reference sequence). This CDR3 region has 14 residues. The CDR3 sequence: CAWIDRGSGNTIYF. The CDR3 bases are TGTGCCTGGATCGACAGGGGCTCTGGAAACACCATATATTTT.

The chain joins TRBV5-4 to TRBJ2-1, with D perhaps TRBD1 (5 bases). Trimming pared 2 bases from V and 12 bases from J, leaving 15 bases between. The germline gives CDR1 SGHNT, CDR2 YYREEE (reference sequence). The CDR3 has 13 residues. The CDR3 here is CASSFERGNSQFF. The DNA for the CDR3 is TGTGCCAGCAGCTTCGAAAGGGGAAACTCGCAGTTCTTC. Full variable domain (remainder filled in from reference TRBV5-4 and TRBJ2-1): ETGVTQSPTHLIKTRGQQVTLRCSSQSGHNTVSWYQQALGQGPQFIFQYYREEENGRGNFPPRFSGLQFPNYSSELNVNALELDDSALYLCASSFERGNSQFFGPGTRLTVL.

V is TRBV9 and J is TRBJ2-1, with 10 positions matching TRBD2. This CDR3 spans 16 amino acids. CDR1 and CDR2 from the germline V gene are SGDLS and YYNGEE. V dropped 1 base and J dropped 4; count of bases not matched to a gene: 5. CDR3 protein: CASSVRAGGAYNEQFF. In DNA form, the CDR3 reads TGTGCCAGCAGCGTACGAGCGGGAGGGGCGTACAATGAGCAGTTCTTC.

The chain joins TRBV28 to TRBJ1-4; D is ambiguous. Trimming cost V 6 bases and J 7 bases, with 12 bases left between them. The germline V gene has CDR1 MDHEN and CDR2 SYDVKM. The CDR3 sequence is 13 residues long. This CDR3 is CASSPGGTEKLFF. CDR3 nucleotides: TGTGCCAGCAGCCCCGGAGGTACTGAAAAACTGTTTTTT.

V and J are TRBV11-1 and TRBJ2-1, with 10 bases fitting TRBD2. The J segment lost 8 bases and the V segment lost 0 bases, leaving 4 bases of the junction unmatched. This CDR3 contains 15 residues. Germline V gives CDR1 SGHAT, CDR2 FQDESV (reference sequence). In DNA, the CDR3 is TGTGCCAGCAGCTTAGCAAGCGGGAGGGCCCATGAGCAGTTCTTC. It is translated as CASSLASGRAHEQFF.

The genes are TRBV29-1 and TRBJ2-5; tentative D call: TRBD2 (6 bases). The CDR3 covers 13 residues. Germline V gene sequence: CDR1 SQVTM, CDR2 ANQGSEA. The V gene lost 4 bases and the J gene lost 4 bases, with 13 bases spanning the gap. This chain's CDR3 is CSVGGDSRETQYF. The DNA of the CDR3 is TGCAGCGTTGGGGGGGACTCCCGAGAGACCCAGTACTTC.

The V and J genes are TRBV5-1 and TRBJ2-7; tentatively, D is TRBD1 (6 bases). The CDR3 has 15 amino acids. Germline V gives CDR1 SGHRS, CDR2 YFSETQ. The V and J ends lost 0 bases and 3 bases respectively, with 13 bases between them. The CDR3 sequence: CASSLVPGTHYEQYF. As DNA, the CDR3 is TGCGCCAGCAGCTTGGTCCCCGGGACACACTACGAGCAGTACTTC.

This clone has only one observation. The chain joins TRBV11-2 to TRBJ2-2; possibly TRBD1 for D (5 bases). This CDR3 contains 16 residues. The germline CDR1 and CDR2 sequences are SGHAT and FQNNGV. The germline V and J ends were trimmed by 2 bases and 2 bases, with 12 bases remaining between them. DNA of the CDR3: TGTGCCAGCAGCTTATACAGGACAACTAACACCGGGGAGCTGTTTTTT. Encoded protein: CASSLYRTTNTGELFF.